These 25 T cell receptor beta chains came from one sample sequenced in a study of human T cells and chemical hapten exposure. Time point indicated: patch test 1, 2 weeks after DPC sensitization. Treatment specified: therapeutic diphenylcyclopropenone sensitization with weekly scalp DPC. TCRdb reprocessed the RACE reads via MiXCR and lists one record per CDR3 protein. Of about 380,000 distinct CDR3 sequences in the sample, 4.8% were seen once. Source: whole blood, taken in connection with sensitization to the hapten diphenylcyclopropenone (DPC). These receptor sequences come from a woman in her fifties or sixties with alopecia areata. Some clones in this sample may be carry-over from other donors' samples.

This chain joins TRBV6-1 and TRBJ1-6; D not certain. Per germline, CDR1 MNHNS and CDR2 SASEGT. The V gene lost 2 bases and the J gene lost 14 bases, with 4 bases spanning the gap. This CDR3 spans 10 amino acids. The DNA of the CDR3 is TGTGCCAGCAGTGAACGGGCCCTCCACTTT. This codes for CASSERALHF.

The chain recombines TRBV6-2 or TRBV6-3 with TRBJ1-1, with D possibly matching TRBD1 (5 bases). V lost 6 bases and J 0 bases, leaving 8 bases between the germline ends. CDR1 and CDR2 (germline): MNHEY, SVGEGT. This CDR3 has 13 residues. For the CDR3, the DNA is TGTGCCAGCAGAGGGGCGGTGAACACTGAAGCTTTCTTT. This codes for CASRGAVNTEAFF.

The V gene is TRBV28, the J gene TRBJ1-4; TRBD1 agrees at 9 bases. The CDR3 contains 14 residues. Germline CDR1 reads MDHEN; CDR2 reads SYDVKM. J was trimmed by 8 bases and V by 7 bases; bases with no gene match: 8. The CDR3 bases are TGTGCCAGCACCGACCGGGACAGGGTCGAAAAACTGTTTTTT. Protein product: CASTDRDRVEKLFF.

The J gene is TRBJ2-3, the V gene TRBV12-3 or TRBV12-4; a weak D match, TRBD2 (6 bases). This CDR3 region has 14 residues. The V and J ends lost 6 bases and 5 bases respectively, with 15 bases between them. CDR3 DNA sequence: TGTGCCAGCAGGAGGCATAGCGGAGAAGATACGCAGTATTTT. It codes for CASRRHSGEDTQYF.

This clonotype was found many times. The CDR3, as DNA: TGCAGCGTTGGATCGGGCAGCTCCTACGAGCAGTACTTC. Translation: CSVGSGSSYEQYF. The rearrangement uses TRBV29-1 and TRBJ2-7; D not certain. CDR3 length: 13 residues. Germline V CDR1 and CDR2: SQVTM, ANQGSEA. Trimming removed 4 bases at V and 0 bases at J, with 10 bases between.

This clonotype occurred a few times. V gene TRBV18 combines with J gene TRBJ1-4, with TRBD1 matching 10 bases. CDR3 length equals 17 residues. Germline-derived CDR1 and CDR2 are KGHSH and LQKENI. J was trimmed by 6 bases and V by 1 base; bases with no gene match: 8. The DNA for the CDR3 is TGTGCCAGCTCACCACGACGTAGACAGGGGGCGGATGAAAAACTGTTTTTT. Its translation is CASSPRRRQGADEKLFF.

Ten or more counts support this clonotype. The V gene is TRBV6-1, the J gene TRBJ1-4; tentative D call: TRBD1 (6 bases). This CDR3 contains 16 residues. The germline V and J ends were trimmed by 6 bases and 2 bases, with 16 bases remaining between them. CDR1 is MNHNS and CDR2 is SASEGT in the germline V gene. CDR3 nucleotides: TGTGCCAGCAGCGGGGCCCTAGGACAGACTAATGAAAAACTGTTTTTT. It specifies CASSGALGQTNEKLFF.

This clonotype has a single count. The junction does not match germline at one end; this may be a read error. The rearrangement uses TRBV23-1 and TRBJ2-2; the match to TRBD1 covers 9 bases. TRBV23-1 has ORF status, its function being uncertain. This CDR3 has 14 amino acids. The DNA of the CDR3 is TGCGCCCCTTCGGACAGGGGAAGGGCCGGGGAGCTGGTTTTT. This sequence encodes CAPSDRGRAGELVF.

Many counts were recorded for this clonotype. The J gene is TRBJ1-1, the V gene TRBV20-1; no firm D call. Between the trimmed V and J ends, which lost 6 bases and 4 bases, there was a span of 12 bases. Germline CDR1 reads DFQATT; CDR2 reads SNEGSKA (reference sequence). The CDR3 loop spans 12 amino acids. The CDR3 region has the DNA TGCAGTGCCTCCCATCGGGGCACTGAAGCTTTCTTT. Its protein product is CSASHRGTEAFF.

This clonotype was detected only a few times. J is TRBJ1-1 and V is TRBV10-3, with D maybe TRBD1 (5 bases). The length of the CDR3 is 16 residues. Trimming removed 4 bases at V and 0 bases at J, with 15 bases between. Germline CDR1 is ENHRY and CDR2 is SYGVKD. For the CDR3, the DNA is TGTGCCATCAGTGGGGATGGAAAGGGGTTGAACACTGAAGCTTTCTTT. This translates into CAISGDGKGLNTEAFF.

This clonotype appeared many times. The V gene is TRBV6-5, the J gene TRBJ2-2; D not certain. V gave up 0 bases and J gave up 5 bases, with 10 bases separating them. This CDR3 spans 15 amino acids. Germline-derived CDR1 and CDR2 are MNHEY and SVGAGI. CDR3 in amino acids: CASSYSLLTTGELFF. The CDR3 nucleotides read TGTGCCAGCAGTTACTCCCTTCTGACAACCGGGGAGCTGTTTTTT.

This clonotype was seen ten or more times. In DNA form, the CDR3 reads TGCAGCGTTGTCACGGACAGAAGGCAGTTCTTC. It is translated as CSVVTDRRQFF. This chain uses TRBV29-1 with TRBJ2-1; weak D call: TRBD1 (6 bases). Deletions cut 4 bases from V and 12 bases from J, with 13 bases between. CDR1 and CDR2 (germline): SQVTM, ANQGSEA. The CDR3 extends over 11 amino acids.

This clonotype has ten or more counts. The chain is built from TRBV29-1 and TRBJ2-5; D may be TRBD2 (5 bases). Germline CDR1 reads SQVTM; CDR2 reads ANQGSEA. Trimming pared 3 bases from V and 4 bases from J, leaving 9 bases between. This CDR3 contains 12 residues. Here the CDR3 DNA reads TGCAGCGTTGATACCGCGGGAGAGACCCAGTACTTC. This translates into CSVDTAGETQYF.

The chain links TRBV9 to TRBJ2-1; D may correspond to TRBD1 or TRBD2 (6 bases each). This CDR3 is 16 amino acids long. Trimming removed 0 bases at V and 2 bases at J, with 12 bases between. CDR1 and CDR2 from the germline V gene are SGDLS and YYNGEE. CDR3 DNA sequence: TGTGCCAGCAGCGTAGTAGGGGGAGGAACCTACAATGAGCAGTTCTTC. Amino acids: CASSVVGGGTYNEQFF.

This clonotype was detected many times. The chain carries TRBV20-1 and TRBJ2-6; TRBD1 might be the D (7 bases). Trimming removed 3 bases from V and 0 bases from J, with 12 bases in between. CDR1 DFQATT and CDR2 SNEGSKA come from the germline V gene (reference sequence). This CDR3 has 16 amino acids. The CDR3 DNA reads TGCAGTGCTAGTGGCAGGGGGGACTCTGGGGCCAACGTCCTGACTTTC. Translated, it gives CSASGRGDSGANVLTF.

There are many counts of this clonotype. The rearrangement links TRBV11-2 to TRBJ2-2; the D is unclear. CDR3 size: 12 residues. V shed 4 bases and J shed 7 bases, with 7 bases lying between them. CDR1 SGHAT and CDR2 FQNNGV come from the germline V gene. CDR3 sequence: CASSSWGGELFF. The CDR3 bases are TGTGCCAGCAGCTCATGGGGCGGGGAGCTGTTTTTT.

The CDR3 coding sequence is TGTGCCAGCAGCTTCTGTCTGCCCAGGTTCTTT. Protein sequence: CASSFCLPRFF. The chain recombines TRBV9 with TRBJ1-1, with no clear D. CDR1 and CDR2 from the germline V gene are SGDLS and YYNGEE. V gave up 4 bases and J gave up 14 bases, with 15 bases separating them. There are 11 residues in the CDR3.

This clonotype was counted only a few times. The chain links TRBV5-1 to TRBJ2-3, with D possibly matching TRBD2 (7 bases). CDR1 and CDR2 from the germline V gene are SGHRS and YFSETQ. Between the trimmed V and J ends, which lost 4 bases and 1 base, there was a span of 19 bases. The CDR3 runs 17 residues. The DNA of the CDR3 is TGCGCCAGCAGCACCCCCGGGCGGGGGCCGGGCACAGATACGCAGTATTTT. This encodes CASSTPGRGPGTDTQYF.

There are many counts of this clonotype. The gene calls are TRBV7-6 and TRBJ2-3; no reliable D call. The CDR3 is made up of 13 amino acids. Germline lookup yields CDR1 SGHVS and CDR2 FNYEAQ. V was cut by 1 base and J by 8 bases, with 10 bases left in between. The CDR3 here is CASSLGEDGTQYF. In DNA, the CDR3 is TGTGCCAGCAGCTTAGGCGAGGATGGTACGCAGTATTTT.

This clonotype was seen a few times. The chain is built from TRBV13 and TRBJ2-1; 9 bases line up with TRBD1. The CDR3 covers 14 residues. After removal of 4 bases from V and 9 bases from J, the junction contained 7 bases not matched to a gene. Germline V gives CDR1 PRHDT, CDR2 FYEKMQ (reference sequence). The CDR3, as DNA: TGTGCCAGCAGCTCGGACAGGGGACGGGCTGAGCAGTTCTTC. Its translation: CASSSDRGRAEQFF.

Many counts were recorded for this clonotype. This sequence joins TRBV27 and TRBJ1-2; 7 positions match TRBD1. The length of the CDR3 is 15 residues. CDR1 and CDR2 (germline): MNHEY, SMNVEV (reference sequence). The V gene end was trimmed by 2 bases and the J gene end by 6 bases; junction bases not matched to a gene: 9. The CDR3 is CASSLGRGRVNGYTF. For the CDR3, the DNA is TGTGCCAGCAGTTTAGGGAGGGGGCGCGTGAATGGCTACACCTTC.

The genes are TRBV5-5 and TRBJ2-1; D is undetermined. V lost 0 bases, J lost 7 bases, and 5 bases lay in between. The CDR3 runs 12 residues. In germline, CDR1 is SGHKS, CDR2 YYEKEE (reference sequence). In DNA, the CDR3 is TGTGCCAGCAGCTTGGAGGAGAATGAGCAGTTCTTC. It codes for CASSLEENEQFF.

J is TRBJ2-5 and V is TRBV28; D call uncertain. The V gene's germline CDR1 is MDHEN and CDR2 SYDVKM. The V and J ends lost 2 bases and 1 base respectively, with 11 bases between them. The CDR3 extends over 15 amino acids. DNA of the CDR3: TGTGCCAGCAGTTTACCGCCACCAATCCAAGAGACCCAGTACTTC. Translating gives CASSLPPPIQETQYF.

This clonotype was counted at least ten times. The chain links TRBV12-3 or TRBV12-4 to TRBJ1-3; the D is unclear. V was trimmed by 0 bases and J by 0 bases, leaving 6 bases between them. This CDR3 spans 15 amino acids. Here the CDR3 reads CASSLASDSGNTIYF. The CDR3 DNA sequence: TGTGCCAGCAGTTTAGCGTCAGACTCTGGAAACACCATATATTTT.

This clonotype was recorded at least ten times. CDR3 sequence reads: CASSQETERREKLFF. The DNA for the CDR3 is TGTGCCAGCAGCCAAGAAACGGAACGAAGAGAAAAACTGTTTTTT. The chain uses TRBV4-2 and TRBJ1-4; D gene uncertain. The germline CDR1 and CDR2 sequences are LGHNA and YNFKEQ. The CDR3 extends over 15 amino acids. Trimming took off 0 bases at V and 8 bases at J, with 13 bases between the two ends.